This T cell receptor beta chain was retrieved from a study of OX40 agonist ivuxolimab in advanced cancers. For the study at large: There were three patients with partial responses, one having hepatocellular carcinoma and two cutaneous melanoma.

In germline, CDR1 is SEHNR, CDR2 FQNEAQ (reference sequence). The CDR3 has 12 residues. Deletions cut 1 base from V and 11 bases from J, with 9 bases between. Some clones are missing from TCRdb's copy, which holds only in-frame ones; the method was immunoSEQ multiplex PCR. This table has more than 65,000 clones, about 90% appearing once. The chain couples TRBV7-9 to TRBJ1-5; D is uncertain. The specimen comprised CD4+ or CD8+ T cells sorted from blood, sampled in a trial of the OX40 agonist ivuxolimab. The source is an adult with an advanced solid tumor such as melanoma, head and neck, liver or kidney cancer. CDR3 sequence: CASSLGGEAQHF. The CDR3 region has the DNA TGTGCCAGCAGCTTAGGCGGCGAGGCCCAGCATTTT.